This T cell receptor (beta chain) originates from a study of CD8+ T cells in alopecia areata. Study overall: Treated patients were given 5 to 10 mg oral tofacitinib twice daily.

The V and J ends lost 3 bases and 1 base respectively, with 16 bases between them. Germline-derived CDR1 and CDR2 are SEHNR and FQNEAQ (reference sequence). CDR3 length equals 18 residues. In each case, RNA was isolated and then reverse transcribed into cDNA as the sequencing template. Sequencing used immunoSEQ multiplex PCR; TCRdb keeps in-frame clones, though not all of them. The repertoire consists of over 150,000 clones, with roughly 50% occurring once and the leading ten covering roughly 12%. A remark on this clone: Its specificity is unknown.

Findings of the study overall: Having one nonresponder leaves uncertain how baseline CD8+ expansion relates to response. Alopecia totalis/universalis scalp especially showed more expanded CD8+ clones than normal scalp. Expanded CD8+ clones among the top 100, and scalp clonality, were significantly decreased by tofacitinib.

As for treatment: oral pan-JAK inhibitor, 5-10 mg twice daily. Sequencing was performed on CD8+ T cells sorted from blood, taken at week 24, from a patient treated with tofacitinib. The source is a human donor with alopecia areata. The chain couples TRBV7-9 to TRBJ2-6, with TRBD1 as a possible D gene (5 bases). CDR3 DNA: TGTGCCAGCAGCTTTGTTCACAGGCTTTCATCTGGGGCCAACGTCCTGACTTTC. Amino acid sequence: CASSFVHRLSSGANVLTF.